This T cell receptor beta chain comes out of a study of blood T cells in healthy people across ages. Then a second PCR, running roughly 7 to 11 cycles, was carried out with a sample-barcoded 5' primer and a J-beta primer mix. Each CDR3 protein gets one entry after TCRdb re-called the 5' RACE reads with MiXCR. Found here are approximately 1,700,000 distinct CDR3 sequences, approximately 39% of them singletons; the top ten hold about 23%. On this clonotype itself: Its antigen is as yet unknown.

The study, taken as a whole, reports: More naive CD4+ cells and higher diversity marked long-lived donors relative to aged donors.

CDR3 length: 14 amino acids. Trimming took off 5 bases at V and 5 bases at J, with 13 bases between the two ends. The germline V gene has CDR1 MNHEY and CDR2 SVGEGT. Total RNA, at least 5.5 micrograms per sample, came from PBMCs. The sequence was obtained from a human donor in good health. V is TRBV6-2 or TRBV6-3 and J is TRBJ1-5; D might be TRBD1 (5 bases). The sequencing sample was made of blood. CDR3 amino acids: CASSQTDSDQPQHF. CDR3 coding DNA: TGTGCCAGCAGTCAGACAGACAGCGATCAGCCCCAGCATTTT.